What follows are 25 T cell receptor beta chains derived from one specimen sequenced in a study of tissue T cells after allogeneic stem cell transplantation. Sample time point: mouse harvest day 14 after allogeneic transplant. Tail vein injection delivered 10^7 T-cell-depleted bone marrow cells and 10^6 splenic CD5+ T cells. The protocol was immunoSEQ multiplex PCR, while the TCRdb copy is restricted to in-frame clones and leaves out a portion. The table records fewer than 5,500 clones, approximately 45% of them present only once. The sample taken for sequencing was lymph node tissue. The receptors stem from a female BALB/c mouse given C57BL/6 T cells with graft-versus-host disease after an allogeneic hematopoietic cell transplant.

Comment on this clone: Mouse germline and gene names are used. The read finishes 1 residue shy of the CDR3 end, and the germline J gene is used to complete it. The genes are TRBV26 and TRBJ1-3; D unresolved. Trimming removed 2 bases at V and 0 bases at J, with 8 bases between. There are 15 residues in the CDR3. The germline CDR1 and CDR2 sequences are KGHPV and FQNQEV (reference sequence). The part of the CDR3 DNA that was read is TGTGCCAGCAGTCTGCGACAAAATTCTGGAAATACGCTCTAT. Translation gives CASSLRQNSGNTLY. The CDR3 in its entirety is CASSLRQNSGNTLYF.

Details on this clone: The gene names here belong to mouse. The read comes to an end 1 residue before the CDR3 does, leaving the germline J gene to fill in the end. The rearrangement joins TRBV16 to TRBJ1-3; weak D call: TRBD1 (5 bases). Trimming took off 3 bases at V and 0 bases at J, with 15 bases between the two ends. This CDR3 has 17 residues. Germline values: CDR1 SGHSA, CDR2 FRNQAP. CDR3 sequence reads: CASSFSDSLNSGNTLYF. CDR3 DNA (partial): TGTGCAAGCAGCTTTTCCGACAGCCTAAATTCTGGAAATACGCTCTAT.

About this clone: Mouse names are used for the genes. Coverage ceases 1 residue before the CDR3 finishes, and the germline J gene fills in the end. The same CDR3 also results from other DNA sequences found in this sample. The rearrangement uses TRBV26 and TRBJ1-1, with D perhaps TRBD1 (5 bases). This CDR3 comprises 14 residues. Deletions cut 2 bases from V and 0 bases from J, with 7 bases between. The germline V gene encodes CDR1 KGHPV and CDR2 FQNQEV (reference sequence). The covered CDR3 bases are TGTGCCAGCAGTCTGCAGGGTGCAAACACAGAAGTCTTC. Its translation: CASSLQGANTEVF. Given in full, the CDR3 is CASSLQGANTEVFF.

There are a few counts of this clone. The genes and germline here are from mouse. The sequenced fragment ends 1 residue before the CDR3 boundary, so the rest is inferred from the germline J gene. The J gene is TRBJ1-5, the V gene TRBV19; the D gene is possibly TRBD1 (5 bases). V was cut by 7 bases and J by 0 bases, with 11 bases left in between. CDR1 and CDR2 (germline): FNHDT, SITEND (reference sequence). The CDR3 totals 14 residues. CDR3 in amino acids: CASCPGTNNQAPLF. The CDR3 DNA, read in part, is TGTGCCAGCTGTCCCGGGACTAACAACCAGGCTCCGCTT.

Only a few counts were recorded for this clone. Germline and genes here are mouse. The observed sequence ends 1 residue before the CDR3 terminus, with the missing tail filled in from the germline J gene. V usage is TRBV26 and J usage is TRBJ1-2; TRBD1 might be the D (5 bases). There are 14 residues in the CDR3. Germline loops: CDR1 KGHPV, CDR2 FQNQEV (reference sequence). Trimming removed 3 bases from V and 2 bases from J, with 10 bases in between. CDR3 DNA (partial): TGTGCCAGCAGTCTCCAGGGAAGGAACTCCGACTACACC. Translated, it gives CASSLQGRNSDYT. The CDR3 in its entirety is CASSLQGRNSDYTF.

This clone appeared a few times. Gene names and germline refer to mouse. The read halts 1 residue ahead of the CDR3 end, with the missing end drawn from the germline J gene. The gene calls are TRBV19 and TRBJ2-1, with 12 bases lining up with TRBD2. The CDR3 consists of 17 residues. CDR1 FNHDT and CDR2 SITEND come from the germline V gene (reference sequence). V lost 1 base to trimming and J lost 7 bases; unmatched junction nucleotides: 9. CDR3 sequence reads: CASSIPRLGGRGAEQFF. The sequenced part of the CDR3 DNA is TGTGCCAGCAGTATACCCCGACTGGGGGGGCGCGGGGCTGAGCAGTTC.

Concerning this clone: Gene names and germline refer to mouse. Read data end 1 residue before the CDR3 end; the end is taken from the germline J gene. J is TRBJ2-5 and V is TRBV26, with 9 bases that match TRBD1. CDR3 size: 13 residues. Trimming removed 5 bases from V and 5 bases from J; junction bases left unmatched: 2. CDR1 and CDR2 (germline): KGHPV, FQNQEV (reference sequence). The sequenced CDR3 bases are TGTGCCAGCAGTAACAGGGGGCGAGACACCCAGTAC. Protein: CASSNRGRDTQY. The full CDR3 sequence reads CASSNRGRDTQYF. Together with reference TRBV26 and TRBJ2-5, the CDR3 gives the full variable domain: NSKVIQTPRYLVKGQGQKAKMRCIPEKGHPVVFWYQQNKNNEFKFLINFQNQEVLQQIDMTEKRFSAECPSNSPCSLEIQSSEAGDSALYLCASSNRGRDTQYFGPGTRLLVL.

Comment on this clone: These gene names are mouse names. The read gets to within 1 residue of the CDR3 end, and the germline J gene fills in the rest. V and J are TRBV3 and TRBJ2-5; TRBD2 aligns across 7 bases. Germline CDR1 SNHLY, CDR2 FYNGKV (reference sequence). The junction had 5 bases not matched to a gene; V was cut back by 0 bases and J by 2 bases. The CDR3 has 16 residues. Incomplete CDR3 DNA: TGTGCCAGCAGCTTAGCCCTGGGGGAGGTCCAAGACACCCAGTAC. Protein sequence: CASSLALGEVQDTQY. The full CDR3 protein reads CASSLALGEVQDTQYF.

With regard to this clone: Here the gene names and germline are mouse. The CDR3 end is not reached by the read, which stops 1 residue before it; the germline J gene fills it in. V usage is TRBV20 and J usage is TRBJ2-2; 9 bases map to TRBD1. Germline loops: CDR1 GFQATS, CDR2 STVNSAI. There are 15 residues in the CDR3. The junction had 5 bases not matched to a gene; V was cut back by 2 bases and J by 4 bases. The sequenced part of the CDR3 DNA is TGTGGTGCTAGGTCCGGGACAGGGACCACCGGGCAGCTCTAC. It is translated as CGARSGTGTTGQLY. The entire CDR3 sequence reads CGARSGTGTTGQLYF. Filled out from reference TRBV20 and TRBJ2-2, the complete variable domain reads GALVYQYPRRTICKSGTSMRMECQAVGFQATSVAWYRQSPQKTFELIALSTVNSAIKYEQNFTQEKFPISHPNLSFSSMTVLNAYLEDRGLYLCGARSGTGTTGQLYFGEGSKLTVL.

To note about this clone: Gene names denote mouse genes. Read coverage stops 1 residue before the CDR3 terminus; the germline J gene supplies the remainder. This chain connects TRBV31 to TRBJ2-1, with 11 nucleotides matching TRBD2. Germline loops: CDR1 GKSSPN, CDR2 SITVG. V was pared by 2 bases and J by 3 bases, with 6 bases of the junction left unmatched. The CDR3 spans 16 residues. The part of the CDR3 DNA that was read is TGTGCCTGGAGTACTCCCGGGACTGGGGGCTATGCTGAGCAGTTC. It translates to CAWSTPGTGGYAEQF. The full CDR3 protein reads CAWSTPGTGGYAEQFF.

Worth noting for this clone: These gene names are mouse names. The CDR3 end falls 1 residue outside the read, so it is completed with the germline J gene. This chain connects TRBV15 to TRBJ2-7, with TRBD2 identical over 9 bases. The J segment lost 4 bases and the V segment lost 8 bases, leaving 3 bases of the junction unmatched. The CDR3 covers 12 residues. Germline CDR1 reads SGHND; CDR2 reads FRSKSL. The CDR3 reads CASLGLGYEQYF. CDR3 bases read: TGTGCCAGCCTTGGACTGGGGTATGAACAGTAC.

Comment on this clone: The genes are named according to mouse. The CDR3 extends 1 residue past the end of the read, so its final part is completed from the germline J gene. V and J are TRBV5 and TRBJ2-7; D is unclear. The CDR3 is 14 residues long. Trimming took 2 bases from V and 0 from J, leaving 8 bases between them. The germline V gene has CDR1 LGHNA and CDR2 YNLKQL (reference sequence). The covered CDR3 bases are TGTGCCAGCAGCCAACGGGATACCTCCTATGAACAGTAC. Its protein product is CASSQRDTSYEQY. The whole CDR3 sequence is CASSQRDTSYEQYF.

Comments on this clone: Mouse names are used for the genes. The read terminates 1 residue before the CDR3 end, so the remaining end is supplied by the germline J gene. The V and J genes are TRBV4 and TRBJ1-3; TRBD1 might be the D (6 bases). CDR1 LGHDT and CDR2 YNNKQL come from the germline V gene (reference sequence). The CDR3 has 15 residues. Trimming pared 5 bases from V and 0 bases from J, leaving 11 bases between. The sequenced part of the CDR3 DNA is TGTGCCAGCAGCAACCGGGACACTTCTGGAAATACGCTCTAT. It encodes CASSNRDTSGNTLY. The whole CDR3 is CASSNRDTSGNTLYF. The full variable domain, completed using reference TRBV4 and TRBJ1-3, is ETAVFQTPNYHVTQVGNEVSFNCKQTLGHDTMYWYKQDSKKLLKIMFSYNNKQLIVNETVPRRFSPQSSDKAHLNLRIKSVEPEDSAVYLCASSNRDTSGNTLYFGEGSRLIVV.

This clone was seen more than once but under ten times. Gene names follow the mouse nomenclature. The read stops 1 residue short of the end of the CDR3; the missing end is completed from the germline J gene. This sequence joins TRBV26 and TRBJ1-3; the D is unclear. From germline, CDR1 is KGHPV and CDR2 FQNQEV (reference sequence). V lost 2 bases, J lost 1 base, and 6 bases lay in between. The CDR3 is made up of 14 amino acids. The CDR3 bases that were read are TGTGCCAGCAGTCTGATGAAATCTGGAAATACGCTCTAT. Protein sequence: CASSLMKSGNTLY. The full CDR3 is CASSLMKSGNTLYF.

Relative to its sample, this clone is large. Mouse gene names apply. The sequenced part of the CDR3 DNA is TGTGCCAGCAGTATATGGGGTAACTATGCTGAGCAGTTC. This gives the protein CASSIWGNYAEQF. The complete CDR3 sequence is CASSIWGNYAEQFF. The V call is TRBV19, the J call TRBJ2-1, with D perhaps TRBD2 (5 bases). From the germline J gene comes the end of the CDR3, since the read stops 1 residue before it. Germline CDR1 reads FNHDT; CDR2 reads SITEND (reference sequence). The CDR3 sequence is 14 residues long. With 1 base removed from V and 0 bases from J, the gap between germline ends came to 5 bases.

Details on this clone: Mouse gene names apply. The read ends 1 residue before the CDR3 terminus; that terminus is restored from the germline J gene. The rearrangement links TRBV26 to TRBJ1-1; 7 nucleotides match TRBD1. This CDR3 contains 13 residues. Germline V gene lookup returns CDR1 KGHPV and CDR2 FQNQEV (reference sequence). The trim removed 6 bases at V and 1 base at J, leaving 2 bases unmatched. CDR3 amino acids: CASSRTGNTEVFF. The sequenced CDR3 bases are TGTGCCAGCAGCCGGACAGGGAACACAGAAGTCTTC.

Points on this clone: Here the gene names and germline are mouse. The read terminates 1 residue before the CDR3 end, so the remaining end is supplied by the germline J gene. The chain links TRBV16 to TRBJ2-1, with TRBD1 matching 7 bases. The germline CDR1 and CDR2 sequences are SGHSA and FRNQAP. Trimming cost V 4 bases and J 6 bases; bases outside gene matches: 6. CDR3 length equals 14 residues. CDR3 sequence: CASSSDRVFAEQFF. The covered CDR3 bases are TGTGCAAGCAGCTCAGACAGGGTCTTTGCTGAGCAGTTC.

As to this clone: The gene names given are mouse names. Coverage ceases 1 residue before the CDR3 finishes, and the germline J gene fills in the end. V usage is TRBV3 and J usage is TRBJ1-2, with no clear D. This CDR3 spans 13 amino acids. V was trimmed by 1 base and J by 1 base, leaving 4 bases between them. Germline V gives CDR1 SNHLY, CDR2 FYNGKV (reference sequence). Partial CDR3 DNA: TGTGCCAGCAGCTTAGACAGAAACTCCGACTACACC. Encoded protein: CASSLDRNSDYT. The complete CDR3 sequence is CASSLDRNSDYTF.

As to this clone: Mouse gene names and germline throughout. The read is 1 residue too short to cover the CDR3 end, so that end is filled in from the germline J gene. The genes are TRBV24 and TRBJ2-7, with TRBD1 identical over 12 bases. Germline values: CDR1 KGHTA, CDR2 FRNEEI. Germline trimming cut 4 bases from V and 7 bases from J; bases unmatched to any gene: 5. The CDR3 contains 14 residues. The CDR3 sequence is CASSPGTGGREQYF. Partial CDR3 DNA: TGTGCCAGCAGTCCGGGGACAGGGGGCCGGGAACAGTAC.

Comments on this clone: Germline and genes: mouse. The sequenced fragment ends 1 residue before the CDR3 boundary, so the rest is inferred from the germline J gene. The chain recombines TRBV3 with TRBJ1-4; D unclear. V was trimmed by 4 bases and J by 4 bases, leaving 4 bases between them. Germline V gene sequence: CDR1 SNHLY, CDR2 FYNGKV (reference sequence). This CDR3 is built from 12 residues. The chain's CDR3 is CASSSLNERLFF. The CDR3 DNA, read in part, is TGTGCCAGCAGCTCCCTCAACGAAAGATTATTT.

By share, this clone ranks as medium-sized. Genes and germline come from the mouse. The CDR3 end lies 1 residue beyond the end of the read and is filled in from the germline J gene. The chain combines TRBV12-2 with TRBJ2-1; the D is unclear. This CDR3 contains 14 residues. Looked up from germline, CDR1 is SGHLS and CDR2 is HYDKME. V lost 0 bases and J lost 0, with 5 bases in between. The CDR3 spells CASSLAYNYAEQFF. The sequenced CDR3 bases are TGTGCCAGCTCTCTCGCATATAACTATGCTGAGCAGTTC.

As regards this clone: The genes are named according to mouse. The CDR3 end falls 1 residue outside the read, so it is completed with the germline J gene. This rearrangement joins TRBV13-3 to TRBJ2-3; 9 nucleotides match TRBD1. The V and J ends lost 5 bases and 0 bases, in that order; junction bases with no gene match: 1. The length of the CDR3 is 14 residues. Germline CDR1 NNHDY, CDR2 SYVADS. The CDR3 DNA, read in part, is TGTGCCAGCAGGGACAGGGGAAGTGCAGAAACGCTGTAT. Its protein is CASRDRGSAETLY. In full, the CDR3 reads CASRDRGSAETLYF.

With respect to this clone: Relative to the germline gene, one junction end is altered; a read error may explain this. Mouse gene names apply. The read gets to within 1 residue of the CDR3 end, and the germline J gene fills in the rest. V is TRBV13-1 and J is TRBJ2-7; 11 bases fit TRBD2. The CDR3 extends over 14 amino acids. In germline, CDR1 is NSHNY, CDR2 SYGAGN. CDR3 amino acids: CASGDWGGLYEQYF. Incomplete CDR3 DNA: TGTGCCAGCGGTGACTGGGGGGGGCTATATGAACAGTAC.

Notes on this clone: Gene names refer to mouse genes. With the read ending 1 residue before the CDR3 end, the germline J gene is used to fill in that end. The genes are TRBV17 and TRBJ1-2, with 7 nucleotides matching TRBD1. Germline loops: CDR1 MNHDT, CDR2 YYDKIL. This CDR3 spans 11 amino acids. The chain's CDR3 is CCGRGDSDYTF. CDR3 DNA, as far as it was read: TGTTGCGGCAGGGGGGACTCCGACTACACC.

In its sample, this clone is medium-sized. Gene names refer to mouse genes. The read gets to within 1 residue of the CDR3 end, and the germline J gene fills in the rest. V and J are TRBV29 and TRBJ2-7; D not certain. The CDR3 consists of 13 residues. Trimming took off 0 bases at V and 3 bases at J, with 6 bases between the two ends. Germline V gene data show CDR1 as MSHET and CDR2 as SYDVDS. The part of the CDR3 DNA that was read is TGTGCTAGCAGTTTATCATCAGTCTATGAACAGTAC. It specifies CASSLSSVYEQY. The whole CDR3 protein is CASSLSSVYEQYF.